One sample yielded the 13 T cell receptor beta chains listed below, sequenced in a study of breast tumors, draining lymph nodes, adjacent tissues. In TCRdb, the multiplex PCR reads were re-called with MiXCR into one record per CDR3 protein. The data contain about 15,000 distinct CDR3 sequences, 45% of them singletons. Sequencing used tumor-adjacent breast tissue. All receptors derive from a female donor with breast cancer. Some clones in this sample may be carry-over from other donors' samples.

This clonotype showed up just once. The chain employs TRBV4-2 and TRBJ2-3; 10 bases align to TRBD2. Germline V gives CDR1 LGHNA, CDR2 YNFKEQ. The V segment lost 3 bases and the J segment 3 bases; nucleotides outside the gene matches: 9. The CDR3 is made up of 17 amino acids. The CDR3 reads CASSQAGTSAVTDTQYF. The CDR3 bases are TGTGCCAGCAGCCAGGCCGGGACTAGCGCGGTTACAGATACGCAGTATTTT.

This chain joins TRBV30 and TRBJ2-7, with unresolved D. The CDR3 has 13 amino acids. V was clipped by 3 bases and J by 6 bases, with 15 bases between them. Germline-derived CDR1 and CDR2 are GTSNPN and SVGIG (reference sequence). The CDR3 bases are TGTGCCTGGAGCATTTCGGTGACCAGCGAGCAGTACTTC. This gives the protein CAWSISVTSEQYF.

This chain links TRBV20-1 with TRBJ2-7; tentatively, D is TRBD1 (5 bases). The CDR3 is 15 amino acids. V gave up 0 bases and J gave up 7 bases, with 19 bases separating them. From germline, CDR1 is DFQATT and CDR2 SNEGSKA (reference sequence). The CDR3 loop reads CSARDGDSQNWEQYF. Here the CDR3 DNA reads TGCAGTGCTAGAGACGGAGACAGTCAGAACTGGGAGCAGTACTTC.

This clonotype has a single count. The genes are TRBV5-5 and TRBJ2-7, with 7 bases aligning to TRBD2. The CDR3 has 18 residues. In germline, CDR1 is SGHKS, CDR2 YYEKEE (reference sequence). The ends lost 0 bases at V and 6 bases at J; junction bases unmatched: 18. CDR3 nucleotides: TGTGCCAGCAGCTTGGACGAGTCGTTTGCGGCTAGCGGAGGCGAGCAGTACTTC. Translated, it gives CASSLDESFAASGGEQYF. Full variable domain (outside the CDR3, taken from reference TRBV5-5 and TRBJ2-7): DAGVTQSPTHLIKTRGQQVTLRCSPISGHKSVSWYQQVLGQGPQFIFQYYEKEERGRGNFPDRFSARQFPNYSSELNVNALLLGDSALYLCASSLDESFAASGGEQYFGPGTRLTVT.

The chain joins TRBV2 to TRBJ2-7; 10 positions agree with TRBD1. This CDR3 has 12 residues. J lost 7 bases, V lost 6 bases, and 3 bases had no gene match. Germline assignment: CDR1 SNHLY and CDR2 FYNNEI. The CDR3 nucleotides are TGTGCCAGCAGGACAGGGGGCTATGAGCAGTACTTC. This codes for CASRTGGYEQYF.

This clonotype ranks as large. The chain couples TRBV7-9 to TRBJ1-3; unclear D gene. V was pared by 4 bases and J by 8 bases, with 6 bases between. This CDR3 contains 11 residues. Germline loops: CDR1 SEHNR, CDR2 FQNEAQ (reference sequence). CDR3 DNA sequence: TGTGCCAGCAGCTCCGACTACACCATATATTTT. Translated, it gives CASSSDYTIYF.

At least ten counts were recorded for this clonotype. The CDR3 does not end in the conserved phenylalanine or tryptophan, so this is likely a read error. The gene calls are TRBV19 and TRBJ2-4, with D unclear. V was trimmed by 3 bases and J by 0 bases, leaving 12 bases between them. In germline, CDR1 is LNHDA, CDR2 SQIVND (reference sequence). CDR3 length equals 16 residues. The DNA of the CDR3 is TGTGCCAGTAGTATCGGACCGAACCTAGCCAAAAACATTCAGTACTCC. Translated: CASSIGPNLAKNIQYS.

The CDR3: CASSDRESSYNSPLHF. The CDR3 DNA follows: TGTGCCAGCAGCGACAGGGAGAGCTCCTATAATTCACCCCTCCACTTT. The genes are TRBV6-5 and TRBJ1-6; TRBD1 matches 7 bases. Germline loops: CDR1 MNHEY, CDR2 SVGAGI. The CDR3 has 16 residues. The V gene end was trimmed by 6 bases and the J gene end by 0 bases; junction bases not matched to a gene: 5.

A note on this clonotype: It is unclear where the CDR3 begins or ends on the DNA, so no DNA is shown, and the CDR3 is as TCRdb lists it. The V gene is TRBV29-1, the J gene TRBJ1-3; TRBD1, as called in the table, went unchecked against the DNA. Germline V gene lookup returns CDR1 SQVTM and CDR2 ANQGSEA. 24 amino acids form the CDR3, both terminal residues included. The CDR3 reads CSVWTDSSIYLCSVWTDSGNTIYF.

The chain links TRBV11-2 to TRBJ2-1; TRBD2 aligns across 12 bases. V gave up 5 bases and J gave up 9 bases; unmatched junction bases: 11. Germline loops: CDR1 SGHAT, CDR2 FQNNGV. This CDR3 comprises 16 residues. The CDR3 here is CASSPTSGSGVGEQFF. CDR3 DNA sequence: TGTGCCAGCAGCCCGACTAGCGGGAGTGGGGTCGGTGAGCAGTTCTTC.

This clonotype appeared once. A much larger clone is a single base away; this may be a read error. V gene TRBV2 combines with J gene TRBJ1-1, with 8 bases lining up with TRBD1. The CDR3 runs 13 residues. V shed 6 bases, J shed 5 bases, and the junction held 5 bases outside the gene matches. Germline CDR1 reads SNHLY; CDR2 reads FYNNEI. The CDR3 protein is CASSNRGRTEAFF. CDR3 in DNA: TGTGCCAGCAGCAACAGGGGGAGGACTGAAGCTTTCTTT.

This clonotype was detected ten times or more. Possible read error: a much larger clone is one base away. This chain connects TRBV20-1 to TRBJ1-5; D not resolved. Germline values: CDR1 DFQATT, CDR2 SNEGSKA (reference sequence). The CDR3 length is 12 residues. The CDR3 is CSATERNQPPHF. In nucleotides, the CDR3 is TGCAGTGCTACCGAACGGAATCAGCCCCCGCATTTT.

V is TRBV7-2 and J is TRBJ2-5; 11 bases line up with TRBD2. The CDR3 has 15 residues. V lost 4 bases, J lost 4 bases, and 5 bases stayed unmatched. In germline, CDR1 is SGHTA, CDR2 FQGNSA. The chain's CDR3 is CASSSHGLAGETQYF. The CDR3 nucleotides read TGTGCCAGCAGCTCCCATGGACTAGCGGGAGAGACCCAGTACTTC.